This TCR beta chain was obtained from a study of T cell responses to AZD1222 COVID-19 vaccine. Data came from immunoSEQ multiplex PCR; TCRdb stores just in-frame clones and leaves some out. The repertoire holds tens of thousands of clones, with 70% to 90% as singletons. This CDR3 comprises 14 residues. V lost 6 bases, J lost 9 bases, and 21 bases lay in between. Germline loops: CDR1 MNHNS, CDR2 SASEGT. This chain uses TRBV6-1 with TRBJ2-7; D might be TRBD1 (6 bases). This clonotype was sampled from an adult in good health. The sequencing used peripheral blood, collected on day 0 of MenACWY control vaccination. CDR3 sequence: CASSEERGTLPQYF. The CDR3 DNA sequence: TGTGCCAGCAGCGAGGAGAGGGGGACCCTGCCGCAGTACTTC.